Described below is a single TCR beta chain sequence and its context. Method: immunoSEQ multiplex PCR; TCRdb's copy keeps in-frame clones and lacks some. The profile shows approximately 150,000 clones, 87% of them singletons. The V and J ends lost 7 bases and 6 bases respectively, with 18 bases between them. CDR1 and CDR2 (germline): SGHVS, FQNEAQ. The CDR3 length is 15 residues. These data come from a study of cytomegalovirus exposure and HLA in healthy donors. Study summary: Both the approximately 130 validation repertoires and the 666 first-cohort repertoires used the same platform, as reported by a later analysis.

The chain combines TRBV7-8 with TRBJ2-2; the D gene is possibly TRBD2 (6 bases). Sequencing used PBMCs. This TCR was sampled from a man younger than 30 in good health and CMV-seropositive. The DNA of the CDR3 is TGTGCCAGCACCCAGGTCGGGGGTATCGCCGGGGAGCTGTTTTTT. It codes for CASTQVGGIAGELFF.